This T cell receptor (beta chain) was sequenced during a study of blood T cell repertoires in COVID-19. In the original processing: Researchers report that nucleated cell counts were estimated from reference gene primer amplification. Using immunoSEQ multiplex PCR, the repertoire was profiled, and TCRdb retains in-frame clones only, with some absent. The V and J calls and clone size are taken from that table; D and trimming were inferred from the DNA. Here the sample spans 150,000 or so clones, 80% to 90% being singletons. This clone was seen just once. Looked up from germline, CDR1 is SEHNR and CDR2 is FQNEAQ (reference sequence). The CDR3 loop spans 12 amino acids. The V gene lost 5 bases and the J gene lost 8 bases, with 10 bases spanning the gap.

The V call is TRBV7-9, the J call TRBJ2-4; weak D call: TRBD2 (5 bases). Sample: peripheral blood. This receptor was obtained from a man aged 18 to 30 with COVID-19, enrolled during active disease. CDR3 bases: TGTGCCAGCAGCCTCCCCGGGGACATTCAGTACTTC. Translating gives CASSLPGDIQYF.